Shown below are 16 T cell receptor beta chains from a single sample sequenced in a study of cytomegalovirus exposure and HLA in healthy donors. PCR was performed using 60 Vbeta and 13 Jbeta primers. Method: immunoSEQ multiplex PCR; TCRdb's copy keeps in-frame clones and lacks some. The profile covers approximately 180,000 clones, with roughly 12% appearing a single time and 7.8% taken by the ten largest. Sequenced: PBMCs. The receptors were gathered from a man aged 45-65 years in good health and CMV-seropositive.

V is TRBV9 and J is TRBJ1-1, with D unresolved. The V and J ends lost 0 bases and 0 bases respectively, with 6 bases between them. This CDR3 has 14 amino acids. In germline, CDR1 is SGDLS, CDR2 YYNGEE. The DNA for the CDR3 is TGTGCCAGCAGCGTAGGAGGGATGAACACTGAAGCTTTCTTT. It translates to CASSVGGMNTEAFF.

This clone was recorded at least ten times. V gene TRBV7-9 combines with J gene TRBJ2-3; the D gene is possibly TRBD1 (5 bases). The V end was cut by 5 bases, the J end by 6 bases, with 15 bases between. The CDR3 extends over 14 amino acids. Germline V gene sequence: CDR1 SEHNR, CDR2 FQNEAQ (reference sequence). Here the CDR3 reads CASSISQGIDTQYF. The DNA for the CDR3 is TGTGCCAGCAGCATATCCCAGGGTATTGATACGCAGTATTTT.

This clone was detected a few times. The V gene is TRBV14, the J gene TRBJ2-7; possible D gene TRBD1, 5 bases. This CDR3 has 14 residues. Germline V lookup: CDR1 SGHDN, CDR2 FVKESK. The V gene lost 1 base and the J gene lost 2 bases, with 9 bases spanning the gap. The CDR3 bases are TGTGCCAGCAGCCAAGCGGCAGGGCCCTACGAGCAGTACGTC. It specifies CASSQAAGPYEQYV.

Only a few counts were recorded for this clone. The CDR3 DNA is TGTGCCAGCTCACCCGGGACAGGGGTTACGGAGACCCAGTACTTC. As protein: CASSPGTGVTETQYF. The chain recombines TRBV18 with TRBJ2-5; TRBD1 agrees at 10 bases. Germline CDR1 is KGHSH and CDR2 is LQKENI. The CDR3 loop spans 15 amino acids. V was clipped by 3 bases and J by 5 bases; unmatched bases: 6.

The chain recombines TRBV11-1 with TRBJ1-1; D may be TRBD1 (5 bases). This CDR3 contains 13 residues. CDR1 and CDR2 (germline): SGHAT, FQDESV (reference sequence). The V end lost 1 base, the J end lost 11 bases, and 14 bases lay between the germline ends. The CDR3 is CASSLDRPQGAFF. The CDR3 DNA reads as TGTGCCAGCAGCTTAGACAGGCCCCAAGGGGCTTTCTTT.

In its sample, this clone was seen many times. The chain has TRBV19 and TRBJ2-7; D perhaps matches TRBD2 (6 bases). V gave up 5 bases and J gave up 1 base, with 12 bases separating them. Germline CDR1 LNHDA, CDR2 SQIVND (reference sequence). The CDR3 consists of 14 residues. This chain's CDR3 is CASSPTGTSYEQYV. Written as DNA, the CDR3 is TGTGCCAGTAGTCCCACCGGGACTTCCTACGAGCAGTACGTC.

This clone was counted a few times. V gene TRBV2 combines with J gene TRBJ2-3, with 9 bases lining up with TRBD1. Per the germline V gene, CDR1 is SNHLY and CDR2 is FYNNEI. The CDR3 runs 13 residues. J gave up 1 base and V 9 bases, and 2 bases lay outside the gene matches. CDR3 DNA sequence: TGTGCCAGGAGGGACAGGGGCACAGATACGCAGTATTTT. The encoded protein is CARRDRGTDTQYF.

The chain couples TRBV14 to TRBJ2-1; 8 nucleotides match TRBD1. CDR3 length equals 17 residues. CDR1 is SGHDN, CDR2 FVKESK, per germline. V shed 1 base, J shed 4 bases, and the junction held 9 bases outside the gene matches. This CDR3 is CASSQVLGQAPYNEQFF. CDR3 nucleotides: TGTGCCAGCAGCCAAGTTCTGGGACAGGCGCCGTACAATGAGCAGTTCTTC.

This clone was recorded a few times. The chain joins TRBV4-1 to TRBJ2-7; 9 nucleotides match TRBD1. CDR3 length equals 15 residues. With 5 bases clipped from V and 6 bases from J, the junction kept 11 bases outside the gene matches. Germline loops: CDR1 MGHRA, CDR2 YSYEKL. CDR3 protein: CASSFAGTGSVEQYF. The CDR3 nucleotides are TGCGCCAGCAGCTTTGCCGGGACAGGGTCCGTCGAGCAGTACTTC.

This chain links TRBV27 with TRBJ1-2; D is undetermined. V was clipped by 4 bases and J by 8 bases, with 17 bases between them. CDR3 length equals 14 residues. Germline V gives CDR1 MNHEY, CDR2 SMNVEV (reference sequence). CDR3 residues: CASSSYPGARGYTF. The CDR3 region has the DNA TGTGCCAGCAGTTCCTACCCGGGTGCTCGGGGCTACACCTTC.

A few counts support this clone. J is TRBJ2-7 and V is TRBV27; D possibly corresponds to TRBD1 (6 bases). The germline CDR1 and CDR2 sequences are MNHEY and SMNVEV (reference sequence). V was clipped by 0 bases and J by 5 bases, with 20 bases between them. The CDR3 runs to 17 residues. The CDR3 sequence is CASSLSYSGTRRNEQYV. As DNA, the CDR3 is TGTGCCAGCAGTTTATCCTACTCGGGGACAAGGCGAAACGAGCAGTACGTC.

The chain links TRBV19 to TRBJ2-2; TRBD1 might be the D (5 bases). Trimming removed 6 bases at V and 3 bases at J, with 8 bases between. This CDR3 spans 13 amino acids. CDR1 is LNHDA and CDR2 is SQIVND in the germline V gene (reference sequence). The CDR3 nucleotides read TGTGCCAGTAGCCGGACACACACCGGGGAGCTGTTTTTT. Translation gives CASSRTHTGELFF.

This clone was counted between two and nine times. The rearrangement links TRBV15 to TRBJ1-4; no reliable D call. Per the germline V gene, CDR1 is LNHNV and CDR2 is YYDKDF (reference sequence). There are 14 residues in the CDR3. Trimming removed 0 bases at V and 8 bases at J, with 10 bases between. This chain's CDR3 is CATSRDTNTEKLFF. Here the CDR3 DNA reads TGTGCCACCAGCAGAGATACAAACACCGAAAAACTGTTTTTT.

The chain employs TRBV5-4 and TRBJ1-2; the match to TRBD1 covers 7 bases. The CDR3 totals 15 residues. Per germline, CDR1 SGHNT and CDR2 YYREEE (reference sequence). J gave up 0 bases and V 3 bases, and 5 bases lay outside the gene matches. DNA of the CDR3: TGTGCCAGCAGCTGGGGGACAGTGGCTAACTATGGCTACACCTTC. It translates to CASSWGTVANYGYTF.

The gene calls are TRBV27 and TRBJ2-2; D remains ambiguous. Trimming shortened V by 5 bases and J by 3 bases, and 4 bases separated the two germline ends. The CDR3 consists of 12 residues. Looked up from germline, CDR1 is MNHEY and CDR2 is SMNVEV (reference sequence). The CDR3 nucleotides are TGTGCCAGCAGTCTCTACACCGGGGAGCTGTTTTTT. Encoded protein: CASSLYTGELFF.

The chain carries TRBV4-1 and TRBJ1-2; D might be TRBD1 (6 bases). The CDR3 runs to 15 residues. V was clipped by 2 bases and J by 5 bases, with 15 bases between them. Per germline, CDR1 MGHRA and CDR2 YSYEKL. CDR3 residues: CASSQLEGQHYGYTF. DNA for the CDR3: TGCGCCAGCAGCCAATTAGAAGGACAGCATTATGGCTACACCTTC.